This entry lists 18 T cell receptor beta chains sequenced from one sample in a study of shared clonotypes between healthy human individuals. CD45RO-negative, CCR7-positively selected cells formed the naive CD8 fraction, excluding terminally differentiated effector memory CD45RA+ cells. The protocol was immunoSEQ multiplex PCR, while the TCRdb copy is restricted to in-frame clones and leaves out a portion. The sample consists of some 2,000,000 clones, just under 95% of them appearing once. The sample was naive CD8+ T cells sorted from blood. The receptors derive from a man aged 18 to 35 in good health.

The chain has TRBV29-1 and TRBJ2-7; D remains unclear. The CDR3 totals 11 residues. Germline CDR1 is SQVTM and CDR2 is ANQGSEA. V was shortened by 7 bases and J by 3 bases, with 10 bases between the two germline ends. Written as DNA, the CDR3 is TGCAGCGCCATGGATGGCTACGAGCAGTACTTC. This sequence encodes CSAMDGYEQYF.

The chain is built from TRBV7-9 and TRBJ2-2, with 9 nucleotides matching TRBD1. This CDR3 is 14 amino acids long. The V and J ends lost 5 bases and 7 bases, in that order; junction bases with no gene match: 5. The germline gives CDR1 SEHNR, CDR2 FQNEAQ (reference sequence). The CDR3, as DNA: TGTGCCAGCAGCCCGGACAGGGGAGGCGGGGAGCTGTTTTTT. Translating it yields CASSPDRGGGELFF.

This clone appeared once. CDR3 residues: CASSYTGGKTGELFF. DNA of the CDR3: TGTGCCAGCAGTTATACAGGGGGCAAAACCGGGGAGCTGTTTTTT. The chain employs TRBV6-5 and TRBJ2-2; the match to TRBD1 covers 9 bases. Trimming cost V 3 bases and J 5 bases; bases outside gene matches: 4. Per germline, CDR1 MNHEY and CDR2 SVGAGI. This CDR3 contains 15 residues.

The chain employs TRBV23-1 and TRBJ1-5, with TRBD1 identical over 8 bases. TRBV23-1 is annotated as an ORF whose role is uncertain. The V and J ends lost 2 bases and 3 bases, in that order; junction bases with no gene match: 12. The CDR3 runs to 18 residues. The CDR3 reads CASSQPSGGQGNNQPQHF. The CDR3 DNA follows: TGCGCCAGCAGTCAACCGTCGGGAGGACAGGGAAACAATCAGCCCCAGCATTTT.

The V call is TRBV19, the J call TRBJ2-7; 8 bases match TRBD2. The CDR3 runs to 13 residues. V was pared by 10 bases and J by 3 bases, with 8 bases of the junction left unmatched. The V gene's germline CDR1 is LNHDA and CDR2 SQIVND (reference sequence). CDR3 in amino acids: CATRGGISYEQYF. CDR3 DNA sequence: TGTGCCACCCGGGGGGGTATAAGCTACGAGCAGTACTTC.

The chain uses TRBV23-1 and TRBJ2-5; D gene unclear. TRBV23-1 carries the ORF label, with uncertain function. V was pared by 6 bases and J by 11 bases, with 13 bases between. The CDR3 covers 11 residues. The CDR3 DNA reads TGCGCCAGCAGAATCGGAGTCCGGCAGTACTTC. Protein product: CASRIGVRQYF.

The DNA of the CDR3 is TGTGCCACCCCGCCCCCAGGGGCAGAGGACGAGCAGTACTTC. As protein: CATPPPGAEDEQYF. The chain combines TRBV27 with TRBJ2-7, with D possibly TRBD1 on 6 matching bases. This CDR3 has 14 amino acids. V lost 10 bases and J 5 bases, leaving 21 bases between the germline ends. Germline-derived CDR1 and CDR2 are MNHEY and SMNVEV (reference sequence).

The CDR3 DNA follows: TGTGCCAGCAGCCCTCGGGACAGGGTTATCGAGCAGTACTTC. This codes for CASSPRDRVIEQYF. This rearrangement joins TRBV6-5 to TRBJ2-7; 9 bases line up with TRBD1. The CDR3 has 14 amino acids. The V gene's germline CDR1 is MNHEY and CDR2 SVGAGI. The junction had 9 bases not matched to a gene; V was cut back by 6 bases and J by 6 bases.

The chain combines TRBV4-1 with TRBJ1-1; D not resolved. Germline CDR1 and CDR2: MGHRA and YSYEKL. The CDR3 spans 17 residues. V lost 0 bases and J 4 bases, leaving 18 bases between the germline ends. CDR3 DNA: TGCGCCAGCAGCCAAGAAGAATGGGGTTTTGGTGTCACTGAAGCTTTCTTT. Translation: CASSQEEWGFGVTEAFF.

The genes are TRBV4-3 and TRBJ2-1; 8 bases are a match to TRBD2. V lost 0 bases and J lost 7; bases outside the gene matches: 8. The germline gives CDR1 LGHNA, CDR2 YSLEER. The CDR3 loop spans 16 amino acids. This CDR3 reads CASSQDARSGSNEQFF. Here the CDR3 DNA reads TGCGCCAGCAGCCAAGATGCCCGCAGCGGGAGTAATGAGCAGTTCTTC.

As to this clone: The same CDR3 arises from other DNA sequences in this sample as well. J is TRBJ2-3 and V is TRBV9, with TRBD2 matching 7 bases. The germline CDR1 and CDR2 sequences are SGDLS and YYNGEE. V trimming: 0 bases; J trimming: 2 bases; junction bases outside the gene matches: 3. The CDR3 is 15 residues long. CDR3 amino acids: CASSVAGTITDTQYF. The CDR3 DNA reads as TGTGCCAGCAGCGTAGCCGGGACTATCACAGATACGCAGTATTTT.

The V and J genes are TRBV7-9 and TRBJ1-1; TRBD1 aligns across 9 bases. Germline V gives CDR1 SEHNR, CDR2 FQNEAQ (reference sequence). V shed 6 bases and J 0 bases; nucleotides not matched to a gene: 11. The CDR3 spans 17 residues. CDR3 in DNA: TGTGCCAGCAGTTTACCCACTGGACAGGGGATGAACACTGAAGCTTTCTTT. It is translated as CASSLPTGQGMNTEAFF.

The genes are TRBV10-1 and TRBJ2-3; D is possibly TRBD1 (5 bases). V shed 2 bases and J shed 0 bases, with 6 bases lying between them. From germline, CDR1 is WNHNN and CDR2 SYGVQD (reference sequence). CDR3 size: 14 residues. CDR3 loop: CASSEGASTDTQYF. The CDR3 DNA reads TGCGCCAGCAGTGAGGGGGCTAGCACAGATACGCAGTATTTT.

CDR3 residues: CASSAEWTGPEDEQYF. The CDR3 coding sequence is TGTGCCAGCAGTGCGGAATGGACAGGGCCGGAGGACGAGCAGTACTTC. The chain has TRBV28 and TRBJ2-7, with 8 positions matching TRBD1. CDR1 is MDHEN, CDR2 SYDVKM, per germline. This CDR3 has 16 residues. The V gene end was trimmed by 5 bases and the J gene end by 5 bases; junction bases not matched to a gene: 14. The complete variable domain, with remaining parts taken from reference TRBV28 and TRBJ2-7, reads DVKVTQSSRYLVKRTGEKVFLECVQDMDHENMFWYRQDPGLGLRLIYFSYDVKMKEKGDIPEGYSVSREKKERFSLILESASTNQTSMYLCASSAEWTGPEDEQYFGPGTRLTVT.

The rearrangement uses TRBV7-9 and TRBJ2-7; D call uncertain. The germline V gene encodes CDR1 SEHNR and CDR2 FQNEAQ (reference sequence). Trimming shortened V by 7 bases and J by 1 base, and 14 bases separated the two germline ends. The CDR3 covers 14 residues. The DNA of the CDR3 is TGTGCCAGCACCCCCCTCTTGGGGTCCTACGAGCAGTACTTC. Protein: CASTPLLGSYEQYF.

This chain links TRBV9 with TRBJ2-7, with TRBD1 matching over 8 bases. Looked up from germline, CDR1 is SGDLS and CDR2 is YYNGEE. J gave up 2 bases and V 0 bases, and 4 bases lay outside the gene matches. CDR3 length: 15 residues. CDR3: CASSVADRGPYEQYF. The CDR3 nucleotides read TGTGCCAGCAGCGTAGCTGACAGGGGTCCCTACGAGCAGTACTTC.

This chain links TRBV27 with TRBJ2-1; possibly TRBD2 for D (6 bases). Germline V CDR1 and CDR2: MNHEY, SMNVEV (reference sequence). The CDR3 covers 15 residues. V lost 2 bases and J 6 bases, leaving 14 bases between the germline ends. The CDR3, as DNA: TGTGCCAGCAGTTTACCCGGAGGGTTCGGCAATGAGCAGTTCTTC. This translates into CASSLPGGFGNEQFF.

The J gene is TRBJ2-7, the V gene TRBV27, with 7 bases that match TRBD1. The V gene end was trimmed by 4 bases and the J gene end by 3 bases; junction bases not matched to a gene: 9. The CDR3 sequence is 15 residues long. Germline V CDR1 and CDR2: MNHEY, SMNVEV (reference sequence). CDR3 sequence (DNA): TGTGCCAGCAGTTCGATTGGGACAGATTTCTACGAGCAGTACTTC. Protein: CASSSIGTDFYEQYF.